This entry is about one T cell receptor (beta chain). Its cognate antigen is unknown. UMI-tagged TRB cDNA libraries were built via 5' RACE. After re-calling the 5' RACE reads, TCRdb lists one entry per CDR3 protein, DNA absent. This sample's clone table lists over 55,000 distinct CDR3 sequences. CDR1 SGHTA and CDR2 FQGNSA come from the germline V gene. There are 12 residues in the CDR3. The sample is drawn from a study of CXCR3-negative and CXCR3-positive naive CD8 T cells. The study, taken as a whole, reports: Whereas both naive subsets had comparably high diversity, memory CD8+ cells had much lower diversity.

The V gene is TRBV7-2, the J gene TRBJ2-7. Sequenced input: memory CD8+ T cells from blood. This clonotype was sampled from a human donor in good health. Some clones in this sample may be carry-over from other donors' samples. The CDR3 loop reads CASSAITYEQYF.